The 32 T cell receptor beta chains presented below share a single source sample, sequenced in a study of T cells in localized non-small cell lung cancer. Profiling relied on immunoSEQ multiplex PCR, and the TCRdb table lists in-frame clones only, not all of them. Among 65,000 or so clones listed, roughly 76% were seen once. The sequencing here drew on PBMCs, taken before any cancer treatment. The source of these receptors is a man between 40 and 75 years old with stage II lung adenocarcinoma.

The rearrangement links TRBV7-3 to TRBJ2-5; 8 positions agree with TRBD2. The V segment lost 5 bases and the J segment 5 bases; nucleotides outside the gene matches: 4. The CDR3 loop spans 13 amino acids. Germline V gives CDR1 SGHTA, CDR2 FQGTGA. CDR3 protein: CASSLGLAETQYF. The CDR3 DNA sequence: TGTGCCAGCAGCCTCGGACTAGCTGAGACCCAGTACTTC.

J is TRBJ2-5 and V is TRBV11-2, with D tentatively TRBD2 (6 bases). V lost 3 bases and J 4 bases, leaving 9 bases between the germline ends. Germline V gene sequence: CDR1 SGHAT, CDR2 FQNNGV. CDR3 size: 13 residues. CDR3 DNA sequence: TGTGCCAGCAGCTTGGGGAGGACAGAGACCCAGTACTTC. As protein: CASSLGRTETQYF.

The chain links TRBV21-1 to TRBJ1-5; the DNA was not compared with TRBD1, the D call given in the table. TRBV21-1 corresponds to a pseudogene. The length of the CDR3 is 16 residues. In nucleotides, the CDR3 is TGTGCCAGCAGCAAACCCGGGACACATAGCAATCAGCCCCAGCATTTT. Protein sequence: CASSKPGTHSNQPQHF.

This chain joins TRBV5-1 and TRBJ2-3; D perhaps matches TRBD1 (6 bases). The CDR3 totals 13 residues. Trimming took off 3 bases at V and 5 bases at J, with 10 bases between the two ends. Germline assignment: CDR1 SGHRS and CDR2 YFSETQ. DNA of the CDR3: TGCGCCAGCAGCTCACAGGGTCAAGATACGCAGTATTTT. Its translation: CASSSQGQDTQYF.

This rearrangement joins TRBV7-9 to TRBJ2-7; TRBD1 matches at 8 bases. The germline gives CDR1 SEHNR, CDR2 FQNEAQ (reference sequence). J was trimmed by 5 bases and V by 2 bases; bases with no gene match: 5. The CDR3 loop spans 14 amino acids. The CDR3 protein is CASSLLTGADEQYF. The CDR3 DNA sequence: TGTGCCAGCAGCTTACTGACAGGGGCCGACGAGCAGTACTTC.

The chain uses TRBV6-5 and TRBJ2-5; D is possibly TRBD1 (6 bases). The assigned J gene may be wrong: the sequence end matches TRBJ2-7 better. The germline gives CDR1 MNHEY, CDR2 SVGAGI. This CDR3 has 13 amino acids. CDR3 nucleotide sequence: TGTGCCAGCGGTTCCCCAGGGGTCTACGAGCAGTACTTC. It specifies CASGSPGVYEQYF.

The rearrangement uses TRBV4-2 and TRBJ2-1, with 14 bases lining up with TRBD2. The CDR3 loop spans 15 amino acids. The germline V gene has CDR1 LGHNA and CDR2 YNFKEQ. The trim removed 6 bases at V and 5 bases at J, leaving 3 bases unmatched. CDR3 nucleotides: TGTGCCAGCAGTGGGACTAGCGGGAGACACAATGAGCAGTTCTTC. Translation: CASSGTSGRHNEQFF.

This clone was recorded a few times. The chain recombines TRBV19 with TRBJ1-1; D not certain. The germline CDR1 and CDR2 sequences are LNHDA and SQIVND (reference sequence). This CDR3 comprises 13 residues. Between the trimmed V and J ends, which lost 3 bases and 8 bases, there was a span of 13 bases. Here the CDR3 reads CASSIGRAVEAFF. The CDR3 DNA follows: TGTGCCAGTAGTATCGGGAGGGCAGTGGAAGCTTTCTTT.

This rearrangement joins TRBV9 to TRBJ2-7, with D unclear. The CDR3 is 14 residues long. V lost 0 bases, J lost 0 bases, and 7 bases lay in between. CDR1 is SGDLS, CDR2 YYNGEE, per germline. CDR3 region: CASSVGSSSYEQYF. The CDR3 bases are TGTGCCAGCAGCGTAGGTTCTAGCTCCTACGAGCAGTACTTC. Full variable domain (missing parts from reference TRBV9 and TRBJ2-7): DSGVTQTPKHLITATGQRVTLRCSPRSGDLSVYWYQQSLDQGLQFLIQYYNGEERAKGNILERFSAQQFPDLHSELNLSSLELGDSALYFCASSVGSSSYEQYFGPGTRLTVT.

This clone has a handful of counts. Other DNA sequences in the sample encode the same CDR3. The chain has TRBV19 and TRBJ1-2; 8 nucleotides agree with TRBD1. The CDR3 has 14 amino acids. The V gene end was trimmed by 5 bases and the J gene end by 3 bases; junction bases not matched to a gene: 5. Germline lookup yields CDR1 LNHDA and CDR2 SQIVND (reference sequence). The CDR3 DNA reads as TGTGCCAGTAGTCCGGACAGGGTGGACTATGGCTACACCTTC. Its translation is CASSPDRVDYGYTF.

The CDR3 is CASSPQGAEGYTF. The CDR3, as DNA: TGTGCCAGCTCTCCCCAGGGGGCGGAAGGCTACACCTTC. This chain connects TRBV18 to TRBJ1-2; 8 nucleotides agree with TRBD1. With 6 bases clipped from V and 8 bases from J, the junction kept 8 bases outside the gene matches. This CDR3 region has 13 residues. The germline CDR1 and CDR2 sequences are KGHSH and LQKENI.

This chain joins TRBV9 and TRBJ2-6, with D uncertain. The CDR3 runs to 17 residues. Trimming removed 0 bases from V and 4 bases from J, with 14 bases in between. Per germline, CDR1 SGDLS and CDR2 YYNGEE. The CDR3 nucleotides read TGTGCCAGCAGCGTAGGGGAAGGCAGGCTAGGGGCCAACGTCCTGACTTTC. It specifies CASSVGEGRLGANVLTF.

CDR3 protein: CASSPTPVTETQYF. CDR3 DNA: TGTGCCAGCAGCCCGACGCCAGTCACAGAGACCCAGTACTTC. J is TRBJ2-5 and V is TRBV11-2, with no clear D. Germline V gives CDR1 SGHAT, CDR2 FQNNGV. The CDR3 runs to 14 residues. Deletions cut 5 bases from V and 4 bases from J, with 14 bases between.

This clone was recorded a few times. The V and J genes are TRBV30 and TRBJ1-1; D not resolved. The CDR3 has 13 amino acids. The V end lost 5 bases, the J end lost 13 bases, and 23 bases lay between the germline ends. Looked up from germline, CDR1 is GTSNPN and CDR2 is SVGIG (reference sequence). The CDR3 nucleotides read TGTGCCTGGGGTGCAACGGCCAACAGCAAGATTTTCTTT. It specifies CAWGATANSKIFF.

The V and J genes are TRBV4-1 and TRBJ2-1; D ambiguous. CDR3 length equals 13 residues. V lost 4 bases, J lost 8 bases, and 12 bases lay in between. The germline V gene has CDR1 MGHRA and CDR2 YSYEKL. In nucleotides, the CDR3 is TGCGCCAGCAGCCGCCCAGGACGAGATGAGCAGTTCTTC. Encoded protein: CASSRPGRDEQFF.

Worth noting for this clone: Other DNA sequences of this sample code for an identical CDR3. The gene calls are TRBV5-1 and TRBJ2-7; the match to TRBD2 covers 9 bases. This CDR3 has 15 amino acids. The germline V gene has CDR1 SGHRS and CDR2 YFSETQ. The V segment lost 2 bases and the J segment 0 bases; nucleotides outside the gene matches: 3. CDR3 protein: CASSLEAGGSYEQYF. The CDR3 DNA reads TGCGCCAGCAGCTTAGAAGCGGGAGGCTCCTACGAGCAGTACTTC. The full variable domain, in which reference TRBV5-1 and TRBJ2-7 provide the parts outside the CDR3, is KAGVTQTPRYLIKTRGQQVTLSCSPISGHRSVSWYQQTPGQGLQFLFEYFSETQRNKGNFPGRFSGRQFSNSRSEMNVSTLELGDSALYLCASSLEAGGSYEQYFGPGTRLTVT.

V gene TRBV7-9 combines with J gene TRBJ1-1; 7 nucleotides align to TRBD1. CDR1 and CDR2 (germline): SEHNR, FQNEAQ (reference sequence). This CDR3 contains 15 residues. Trimming at V came to 5 bases and at J to 5 bases, leaving 11 bases not matched to a gene. The CDR3 is CASSHYADRATEAFF. The CDR3 nucleotides are TGTGCCAGCAGCCATTACGCTGACAGGGCTACTGAAGCTTTCTTT.

On this clone itself: At one of its ends the junction is not consistent with the germline gene, which may arise from a read error. This sequence joins TRBV2 and TRBJ2-7; D gene uncertain. Germline CDR1 and CDR2: SNHLY and FYNNEI. The CDR3 extends over 16 amino acids. The CDR3 DNA is TGTGCCAGCAGCGAAGCCGAAGGTGTTCTCGGCTACGAGCAGTACTTC. It encodes CASSEAEGVLGYEQYF.

The chain joins TRBV6-5 to TRBJ1-4, with a weak D call TRBD1 (5 bases). The length of the CDR3 is 11 residues. The germline CDR1 and CDR2 sequences are MNHEY and SVGAGI. With 6 bases removed from V and 13 bases from J, the gap between germline ends came to 12 bases. CDR3 in amino acids: CASRLQGRLFF. CDR3 in DNA: TGTGCCAGCAGACTTCAGGGACGACTGTTTTTT.

The J gene is TRBJ1-2, the V gene TRBV29-1; D ambiguous. The germline V and J ends were trimmed by 0 bases and 4 bases, with 12 bases remaining between them. This CDR3 has 14 amino acids. Germline V gene lookup returns CDR1 SQVTM and CDR2 ANQGSEA. CDR3 in amino acids: CSVEEASFPYGYTF. CDR3 in DNA: TGCAGCGTTGAAGAGGCCAGTTTCCCCTATGGCTACACCTTC.

This chain uses TRBV25-1 with TRBJ1-3, with unresolved D. V was trimmed by 2 bases and J by 0 bases, leaving 8 bases between them. Germline V CDR1 and CDR2: MGHDK, SYGVNS. This CDR3 comprises 15 residues. CDR3: CASSETKSSGNTIYF. For the CDR3, the DNA is TGTGCCAGCAGTGAAACTAAGAGCTCTGGAAACACCATATATTTT.

The V gene is TRBV4-2, the J gene TRBJ1-3, with D hard to call. Germline CDR1 LGHNA, CDR2 YNFKEQ. This CDR3 has 13 residues. The germline V and J ends were trimmed by 0 bases and 2 bases, with 2 bases remaining between them. CDR3 nucleotide sequence: TGTGCCAGCAGCCAAGACCCTGGAAACACCATATATTTT. Protein product: CASSQDPGNTIYF.

V gene TRBV7-3 combines with J gene TRBJ2-5; D is ambiguous. Trimming took 5 bases from V and 1 from J, leaving 11 bases between them. Germline-derived CDR1 and CDR2 are SGHTA and FQGTGA. This CDR3 has 14 amino acids. CDR3 nucleotide sequence: TGTGCCAGCAGCCCACTCGGTCCCCAAGAGACCCAGTACTTC. Translating it yields CASSPLGPQETQYF.

The V call is TRBV10-3, the J call TRBJ2-7, with TRBD1 identical over 7 bases. Germline lookup yields CDR1 ENHRY and CDR2 SYGVKD. The CDR3 runs 13 residues. Losses at the gene ends were 10 bases for V and 3 bases for J; bases not matched to a gene: 9. CDR3: CATQVGTDYEQYF. The DNA of the CDR3 is TGTGCCACTCAAGTCGGGACAGACTACGAGCAGTACTTC.

The chain carries TRBV5-1 and TRBJ2-5, with D possibly being TRBD1 or TRBD2 (5 bases each). The germline V gene encodes CDR1 SGHRS and CDR2 YFSETQ. The CDR3 sequence is 14 residues long. Trimming cost V 6 bases and J 1 base, with 13 bases left between them. The CDR3 protein is CASTLSGTQETQYF. DNA for the CDR3: TGCGCCAGCACCCTGTCGGGGACCCAAGAGACCCAGTACTTC. Full variable domain (outside the CDR3, taken from reference TRBV5-1 and TRBJ2-5): KAGVTQTPRYLIKTRGQQVTLSCSPISGHRSVSWYQQTPGQGLQFLFEYFSETQRNKGNFPGRFSGRQFSNSRSEMNVSTLELGDSALYLCASTLSGTQETQYFGPGTRLLVL.

The chain uses TRBV6-1 and TRBJ1-2; D is ambiguous. Trimming left V 2 bases short and J 6 bases short, with 10 bases between. This CDR3 has 13 residues. CDR1 is MNHNS and CDR2 is SASEGT in the germline V gene. The CDR3: CASSEIGIDGYTF. DNA for the CDR3: TGTGCCAGCAGTGAAATCGGCATAGATGGCTACACCTTC.

The V and J genes are TRBV6-5 and TRBJ2-7; 8 positions match TRBD1. V was pared by 6 bases and J by 0 bases, with 7 bases of the junction left unmatched. The length of the CDR3 is 15 residues. Per the germline V gene, CDR1 is MNHEY and CDR2 is SVGAGI. The DNA of the CDR3 is TGTGCCAGCAGCCAGGGGGCCCCTAGCTCCTACGAGCAGTACTTC. Amino acids: CASSQGAPSSYEQYF.

This clone was seen only a few times. The rearrangement joins TRBV7-2 to TRBJ1-3; the match to TRBD1 covers 7 bases. V was clipped by 7 bases and J by 1 base; unmatched bases: 10. Germline CDR1 is SGHTA and CDR2 is FQGNSA. This CDR3 is 16 amino acids long. CDR3 region: CASTDRQGTSGNTIYF. The DNA for the CDR3 is TGTGCCAGCACCGACCGACAGGGCACTTCTGGAAACACCATATATTTT.

The chain has TRBV27 and TRBJ1-2; 7 nucleotides agree with TRBD1. The CDR3 consists of 14 residues. CDR1 is MNHEY and CDR2 is SMNVEV in the germline V gene (reference sequence). Trimming cost V 5 bases and J 4 bases; bases outside gene matches: 7. This CDR3 reads CASSTKPGGYGYTF. The CDR3 coding sequence is TGTGCCAGCAGTACCAAACCAGGGGGCTATGGCTACACCTTC.

The rearrangement links TRBV5-6 to TRBJ1-2; D not certain. Germline V lookup: CDR1 SGHDT, CDR2 YYEEEE. The CDR3 runs 14 residues. V lost 2 bases, J lost 5 bases, and 13 bases lay in between. The CDR3 loop is CASSLKGNGYGYTF. CDR3 nucleotide sequence: TGTGCCAGCAGCTTAAAAGGGAATGGGTATGGCTACACCTTC.

This chain connects TRBV30 to TRBJ2-7, with D possibly matching TRBD1 (5 bases). CDR1 and CDR2 (germline): GTSNPN, SVGIG (reference sequence). CDR3 length equals 15 residues. Trimming took 1 base from V and 2 from J, leaving 15 bases between them. The CDR3 spells CAWSAPLDIPYEQYF. The CDR3 coding sequence is TGTGCCTGGAGTGCCCCCTTGGACATACCCTACGAGCAGTACTTC.

V and J are TRBV6-4 and TRBJ2-1, with 13 bases matching TRBD2. The CDR3 spans 17 residues. The germline CDR1 and CDR2 sequences are MRHNA and SNTAGT. With 4 bases clipped from V and 1 base from J, the junction kept 4 bases outside the gene matches. Here the CDR3 DNA reads TGTGCCAGCAGTGTGAAACTAGCGGGAGGGTCCTACAATGAGCAGTTCTTC. This translates into CASSVKLAGGSYNEQFF.